This section outlines one TCR beta chain sequence together with its context. The antigen remains unidentified. This sample is part of a study of cytomegalovirus exposure and HLA in healthy donors. The study ran its PCR with 60 Vbeta and 13 Jbeta primers. The assay was immunoSEQ multiplex PCR, and TCRdb's table has in-frame clones only and misses some. This sample carries 150,000 to 200,000 clones, around 80% of them seen once, and the ten largest clones take 4.5% to 6%. Points from the study as a whole: Per a later analysis, fewer than 20,000 TCR beta sequences showed association with HLA alleles at 0.05 false discovery rate. The CMV antigen specificity of a few CMV-associated chains was confirmed through in vitro analysis. Across donors, presence/absence analyses took sequencing depth to be roughly uniform. High specificity and sensitivity for cytomegalovirus status were reported for the classifier.

V was shortened by 0 bases and J by 3 bases, with 9 bases between the two germline ends. CDR3 length equals 15 residues. CDR1 and CDR2 from the germline V gene are SGHVS and FNYEAQ. This chain links TRBV7-6 with TRBJ1-5, with D possibly being TRBD1 (5 bases). The sequencing sample was made of PBMCs. This clonotype was sampled from a middle-aged man in good health and CMV-seronegative. The CDR3 sequence is CASSLAPRDNQPQHF. CDR3 DNA sequence: TGTGCCAGCAGCTTAGCGCCCAGGGACAATCAGCCCCAGCATTTT.